Presented here are 5 T cell receptor beta chains from one specimen sequenced in a study of identical twins. TCRdb re-called the 5' RACE reads with MiXCR, one entry per CDR3 protein. The table includes under 250,000 distinct CDR3 sequences, about 13% detected once. The sample also formed part of further work on yellow fever vaccine responses in identical twins.

Specimen: memory (CD45RO+) T cells sorted from blood. These receptors were obtained from a woman under 30 in good health.

This clonotype was seen a handful of times. The chain combines TRBV9 with TRBJ2-5, with 9 nucleotides matching TRBD1. In germline, CDR1 is SGDLS, CDR2 YYNGEE. The CDR3 covers 14 residues. Unmatched junction bases numbered 5, after V lost 3 bases and J lost 5 bases. Written as DNA, the CDR3 is TGTGCCAGCAGCGAACAGGGGGCCGGGGAGACCCAGTACTTC. As protein: CASSEQGAGETQYF.

This clonotype turned up a few times. The gene calls are TRBV29-1 and TRBJ2-2; D is undetermined. This CDR3 is 16 amino acids long. V lost 1 base and J lost 6, with 18 bases in between. Germline CDR1 SQVTM, CDR2 ANQGSEA. In DNA form, the CDR3 reads TGCAGCGTTGAAGGGTGGTTGTCGGCCGACTCCGGGGAGCTGTTTTTT. Its translation: CSVEGWLSADSGELFF.

CDR3 bases: TGTGCCAGCAGCTTATGGGACAGGTTAAATTCACCCCTCCACTTT. It yields the protein CASSLWDRLNSPLHF. The J gene is TRBJ1-6, the V gene TRBV7-2, with 8 bases identical to TRBD1. Per the germline V gene, CDR1 is SGHTA and CDR2 is FQGNSA. The CDR3 sequence is 15 residues long. After removal of 2 bases from V and 7 bases from J, the junction contained 4 bases not matched to a gene.

The chain has TRBV18 and TRBJ2-5, with D perhaps matching TRBD2 (5 bases). The CDR3 covers 12 residues. Trimming took off 6 bases at V and 2 bases at J, with 7 bases between the two ends. Germline V gene lookup returns CDR1 KGHSH and CDR2 LQKENI. CDR3 protein: CASSERQETQYF. DNA of the CDR3: TGTGCCAGCTCCGAGCGGCAAGAGACCCAGTACTTC.

The CDR3 DNA reads TGCAGTGTCCCAGGCTGGGAAGGGTTGAATTCACCCCTCCACTTT. It encodes CSVPGWEGLNSPLHF. This chain links TRBV20-1 with TRBJ1-6; no clear D gene. V was trimmed by 7 bases and J by 7 bases, leaving 20 bases between them. Per germline, CDR1 DFQATT and CDR2 SNEGSKA (reference sequence). CDR3 length: 15 amino acids.